This entry lists 7 T cell receptor beta chains sequenced from one sample in a study of PD-L1 blockade in urothelial cancer. The protocol was immunoSEQ multiplex PCR, while the TCRdb copy is restricted to in-frame clones and leaves out a portion. Of around 56,000 clones listed, about 86% were seen once; the top ten hold less than 3.5%. The source material was PBMCs, sampled around atezolizumab (anti-PD-L1) treatment. The source is a man in his fifties with urothelial cancer.

V and J are TRBV5-5 and TRBJ2-2; TRBD2 might be the D (6 bases). With 1 base removed from V and 5 bases from J, the gap between germline ends came to 15 bases. Germline CDR1 and CDR2: SGHKS and YYEKEE (reference sequence). The CDR3 is made up of 16 amino acids. The CDR3 DNA reads as TGTGCCAGCAGCTTGTTAACCGGGAGCGGGACCGGGGAGCTGTTTTTT. Protein product: CASSLLTGSGTGELFF. Looking up the rest from reference TRBV5-5 and TRBJ2-2 gives the full variable domain: DAGVTQSPTHLIKTRGQQVTLRCSPISGHKSVSWYQQVLGQGPQFIFQYYEKEERGRGNFPDRFSARQFPNYSSELNVNALLLGDSALYLCASSLLTGSGTGELFFGEGSRLTVL.

This chain uses TRBV15 with TRBJ1-4, with D perhaps TRBD1 (6 bases). CDR3 length: 15 amino acids. CDR1 is LNHNV and CDR2 is YYDKDF in the germline V gene (reference sequence). The germline V and J ends were trimmed by 6 bases and 2 bases, with 13 bases remaining between them. The DNA of the CDR3 is TGTGCCACCAGGGGGGCCGGGGACACTAATGAAAAACTGTTTTTT. This codes for CATRGAGDTNEKLFF.

This chain joins TRBV6-5 and TRBJ2-7; D is unresolved. This CDR3 is 11 amino acids long. CDR1 MNHEY and CDR2 SVGAGI come from the germline V gene. Deletions cut 4 bases from V and 3 bases from J, with 4 bases between. As DNA, the CDR3 is TGTGCCAGCAGTTCCAACTACGAGCAGTACTTC. Encoded protein: CASSSNYEQYF.

The V and J genes are TRBV7-2 and TRBJ2-3; 16 bases match TRBD2. Germline loops: CDR1 SGHTA, CDR2 FQGNSA. V was clipped by 5 bases and J by 4 bases; unmatched bases: 12. The CDR3 contains 19 residues. The CDR3 DNA is TGTGCCAGCAGCCCCAGAGGGACTAGCGGGAGGGCCGCCGCAGATACGCAGTATTTT. Residues: CASSPRGTSGRAAADTQYF.

This clone has more than one count but fewer than ten. The V and J genes are TRBV19 and TRBJ1-5; possibly TRBD1 for D (5 bases). Trimming cost V 4 bases and J 6 bases, with 10 bases left between them. CDR3 length: 13 residues. Germline CDR1 reads LNHDA; CDR2 reads SQIVND (reference sequence). CDR3 coding DNA: TGTGCCAGTAGTACGTCAGGGATTCAGCCCCAGCATTTT. Translation gives CASSTSGIQPQHF.

This clone was seen once. V gene TRBV6-6 combines with J gene TRBJ1-5; tentative D call: TRBD1 (6 bases). The germline V and J ends were trimmed by 7 bases and 1 base, with 14 bases remaining between them. CDR1 MNHNY and CDR2 SVGAGI come from the germline V gene (reference sequence). This CDR3 is 15 amino acids long. The CDR3 bases are TGTGCCAGCACCCCGACAGGCATCAGCAATCAGCCCCAGCATTTT. Its protein product is CASTPTGISNQPQHF.

The sample holds one count of this clone. This chain uses TRBV19 with TRBJ1-2; 7 positions match TRBD1. V lost 7 bases to trimming and J lost 5 bases; unmatched junction nucleotides: 1. CDR3 length equals 11 residues. CDR1 and CDR2 (germline): LNHDA, SQIVND (reference sequence). CDR3 DNA sequence: TGTGCCAGTACACAGGGGTATGGCTACACCTTC. Residues: CASTQGYGYTF.